This is a list of T cell receptor beta chains from one sample in a study of cytomegalovirus exposure and HLA in healthy donors. The repertoire was sequenced with immunoSEQ multiplex PCR; TCRdb's copy has only in-frame clones and lacks some. The sample includes under 200,000 clones, around 79% of them seen just once. Sequencing used PBMCs. These receptors were collected from a woman between 50 and 59 years old in good health and CMV-seronegative. CDR3s leave out the opening cysteine and the closing phenylalanine or tryptophan.

j_call,v_call,cdr3_aa
TRBJ2-5,TRBV5-1,ASSTGTSQETQY
TRBJ1-6,TRBV19,ASSIGVYSPLH
TRBJ2-1,TRBV21-1,ASSFRLERGF
TRBJ1-5,TRBV9,ASSGPGQINQPQH
TRBJ1-1,TRBV11-3,ASSSRGGAEAF
TRBJ1-1,TRBV18,ASSLNYGGQGNTEAF
TRBJ1-3,TRBV7-9,ASSPLSGNTIY
TRBJ2-7,TRBV6-4,ASSDPGLGLYEQY
TRBJ1-5,TRBV28,ASSARVQPQH
TRBJ1-2,TRBV7-9,ASSRDSYGYT
TRBJ2-4,TRBV28,AIGGGGIQY
TRBJ1-2,TRBV6-6,ASSQDRENYGYT
TRBJ2-7,TRBV9,ASSAGGNPMYEQY
TRBJ2-1,TRBV7-6,ASSPVRDEQF